This record concerns one T cell receptor (beta chain) sequence. Its target is not known. These data belong to a study of T cell responses to AZD1222 COVID-19 vaccine. The study, taken as a whole, reports: At study baseline, merely roughly 6 AZD1222 recipients were seropositive. Dominant CD4 TCR responses targeted spike regions 160-218 and 743-854.

TCRdb's table, derived via immunoSEQ multiplex PCR, lists solely in-frame clones and lacks some. Of around 60,000 clones in the sample, 81% are singletons; the top ten hold 26%. The CDR3 covers 14 residues. The germline V gene has CDR1 SGDLS and CDR2 YYNGEE. V lost 5 bases to trimming and J lost 6 bases, with 12 bases between them. The V gene is TRBV9, the J gene TRBJ1-6, with D uncertain. This receptor was identified in an adult who received the AZD1222 COVID-19 vaccine. The sample here was peripheral blood, taken 28 days after the second AZD1222 dose. This chain's CDR3 is CASSPWTLNSPLHF. Written as DNA, the CDR3 is TGTGCCAGCAGTCCATGGACCCTTAATTCACCCCTCCACTTT.